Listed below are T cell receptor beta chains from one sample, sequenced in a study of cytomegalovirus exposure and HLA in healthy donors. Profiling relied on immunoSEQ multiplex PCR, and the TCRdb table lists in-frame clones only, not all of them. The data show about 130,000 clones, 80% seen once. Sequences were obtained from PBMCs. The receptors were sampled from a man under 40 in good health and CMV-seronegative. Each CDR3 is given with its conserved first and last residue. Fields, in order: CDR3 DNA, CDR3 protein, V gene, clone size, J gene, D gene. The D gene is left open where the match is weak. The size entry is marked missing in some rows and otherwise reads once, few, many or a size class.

DNA: TGTGCCAGTTACAGGGAGGGGACTGAAGCTTTCTTT
CDR3: CASYREGTEAFF
V: TRBV19
size: .
J: TRBJ1-1
D: .

DNA: TGCAGCGTCAGCCGGGACAGGGTCGGAGAGACCCAGTACTTC
CDR3: CSVSRDRVGETQYF
V: TRBV29-1
size: .
J: TRBJ2-5
D: TRBD1

DNA: TGTGCCAGCAGCTTTCGCGGGAGGGAATTCTACGAGCAGTACTTC
CDR3: CASSFRGREFYEQYF
V: TRBV7-2
size: .
J: TRBJ2-7
D: TRBD2

DNA: TGTGCCAGCAGCTCGGATAGGACAGGGGCCTTCTACGGGCAGTACTTC
CDR3: CASSSDRTGAFYGQYF
V: TRBV7-2
size: .
J: TRBJ2-7
D: TRBD1

DNA: TGTGCCAGCAGCGAAACGCGGACTAGCGGGAGTGAGACCCAGTACTTC
CDR3: CASSETRTSGSETQYF
V: TRBV7-9
size: .
J: TRBJ2-5
D: TRBD2

DNA: TGTGCCAGCCACGGGGACTTCACCGGGGAGCTGTTTTTT
CDR3: CASHGDFTGELFF
V: TRBV6-1
size: .
J: TRBJ2-2
D: .

DNA: TGTGCCAGCAGCTTAACAGGGATCGGTGGCTACACCTTC
CDR3: CASSLTGIGGYTF
V: TRBV7-2
size: .
J: TRBJ1-2
D: .

DNA: TGCGCCAGCAGCTCCCTATCGACAGGGAACACTGAAGCTTTCTTT
CDR3: CASSSLSTGNTEAFF
V: TRBV5-1
size: .
J: TRBJ1-1
D: .

DNA: TGTGCCAGTAGTCGACAGGTCAACACTGAAGCTTTCTTT
CDR3: CASSRQVNTEAFF
V: TRBV19
size: .
J: TRBJ1-1
D: .

DNA: TGCAGTGCTACCGTAAACAATGAGCAGTTCTTC
CDR3: CSATVNNEQFF
V: TRBV20-1
size: once
J: TRBJ2-1
D: .

DNA: TGCGCCAGCAGCCGTACGACTAGCGGCATTGTATACAATGAGCAGTTCTTC
CDR3: CASSRTTSGIVYNEQFF
V: TRBV5-1
size: .
J: TRBJ2-1
D: TRBD2

DNA: TGTGCCAGCTTTCGTAGCGGGGTTAGCACAGATACGCAGTATTTT
CDR3: CASFRSGVSTDTQYF
V: TRBV7-9
size: .
J: TRBJ2-3
D: TRBD2

DNA: TGTGCCAGCAGTAGCTGGGGAAGCGGGAGTTCCTACGAGCAGTACTTC
CDR3: CASSSWGSGSSYEQYF
V: TRBV25-1
size: .
J: TRBJ2-7
D: TRBD2

DNA: TGTGCCACTTTGAACAGGGCCAACACCGGGGAGCTGTTTTTT
CDR3: CATLNRANTGELFF
V: TRBV6-5
size: .
J: TRBJ2-2
D: .

DNA: TGCGCCAGCAGCCAAGGGGTAGCGGGGTACAATGAGCAGTTCTTC
CDR3: CASSQGVAGYNEQFF
V: TRBV4-3
size: .
J: TRBJ2-1
D: TRBD2

DNA: TGTGCCAGCAGCCGGGACAGGGGTAACTCGGAGACCCAGTACTTC
CDR3: CASSRDRGNSETQYF
V: TRBV2
size: .
J: TRBJ2-5
D: TRBD1

DNA: TGTGCCAGCAGCTACAACCGATGGGACAGGGGGTACGAGCAGTACTTC
CDR3: CASSYNRWDRGYEQYF
V: TRBV28
size: once
J: TRBJ2-7
D: TRBD1

DNA: TGTGCCAGCAACCTCTTGGGAGGGCCGGGGGAGACCCAGTACTTC
CDR3: CASNLLGGPGETQYF
V: TRBV11-2
size: few
J: TRBJ2-5
D: TRBD2

DNA: TGTGCCAGCAGCCCGGATCGGGACAGGGCCACAAGCTCCTACGAGCAGTACTTC
CDR3: CASSPDRDRATSSYEQYF
V: TRBV5-6
size: few
J: TRBJ2-7
D: TRBD1

DNA: TGTGCCGGGACTAGCGGGAGAAGAGGTGAGCAGTTCTTC
CDR3: CAGTSGRRGEQFF
V: TRBV7-9
size: few
J: TRBJ2-1
D: TRBD2

DNA: TGTGCCAGCAGAAACTACGACAGGGACAGCCGGGGCACTGAAGCTTTCTTT
CDR3: CASRNYDRDSRGTEAFF
V: TRBV28
size: .
J: TRBJ1-1
D: TRBD1

DNA: TGTGCCAGTAGCACTCCGGGACTAGCCAATACGCAGTATTTT
CDR3: CASSTPGLANTQYF
V: TRBV19
size: .
J: TRBJ2-3
D: TRBD2

DNA: TGTGCCAGCTCACGACAGGGGGAGGCCTCTGGAAACACCATATATTTT
CDR3: CASSRQGEASGNTIYF
V: TRBV18
size: .
J: TRBJ1-3
D: TRBD1

DNA: TGTGCCAGCAGCTTACCGAGCTCTGGAAACACCATATATTTT
CDR3: CASSLPSSGNTIYF
V: TRBV7-9
size: .
J: TRBJ1-3
D: .

DNA: TGCGCCAGCAGTACTGACAGGAACACCGGGGAGCTGTTTTTT
CDR3: CASSTDRNTGELFF
V: TRBV4-1
size: .
J: TRBJ2-2
D: .

DNA: TGTGCCAGTAGTATCCTAGCGGGACCAACCTACGAGCAGTACTTC
CDR3: CASSILAGPTYEQYF
V: TRBV19
size: .
J: TRBJ2-7
D: TRBD2

DNA: TGTGCCAGCAGCTATGGACTAGCGCCTTACAATGAGCAGTTCTTC
CDR3: CASSYGLAPYNEQFF
V: TRBV7-7
size: .
J: TRBJ2-1
D: TRBD2

DNA: TGCAGCGGGGGGACAGCGAACACCGGGGAGCTGTTTTTT
CDR3: CSGGTANTGELFF
V: TRBV29-1
size: .
J: TRBJ2-2
D: TRBD1